What follows is one TCR beta chain and its context. The data stem from a study of blood T cell repertoires in COVID-19. As for the study in general: Nucleic acid was either cDNA or gDNA, and it came from T cells, B-cell-depleted T cells, or PBMCs.

The CDR3 contains 14 residues. From germline, CDR1 is SEHNR and CDR2 FQNEAQ (reference sequence). Trimming shortened V by 3 bases and J by 2 bases, and 10 bases separated the two germline ends. Sequencing used immunoSEQ multiplex PCR; TCRdb keeps in-frame clones, though not all of them. In the table there are 200,000 to 250,000 clones, 86% of which are singletons. The receptor comes from a woman under 40 who had recovered from COVID-19. Sequencing was done on a sample of peripheral blood. This chain joins TRBV7-9 and TRBJ2-5; D is unresolved. CDR3 bases: TGTGCCAGCAGCTTTTCCGACGGGCAAGAGACCCAGTACTTC. Translating it yields CASSFSDGQETQYF.